The 7 T cell receptor beta chains given below trace back to one sample, sequenced in a study of CD8 T cells in Susac syndrome. Reverse transcription of roughly 0.5 to 1 ug RNA used random hexamers. MiXCR, applied by TCRdb to the immunoSEQ multiplex PCR reads, yields one record per CDR3 protein. The table shows around 300,000 distinct CDR3 sequences, with about 91% occurring only once. Input material: CD4+ T cells from PBMCs. These TCRs come from a human donor with multiple sclerosis.

V gene TRBV7-8 combines with J gene TRBJ2-4; D tentatively fits TRBD1 or TRBD2 (5 bases each). This CDR3 has 14 residues. CDR1 and CDR2 (germline): SGHVS, FQNEAQ. V was pared by 1 base and J by 4 bases, with 8 bases between. In nucleotides, the CDR3 is TGTGCCAGCAGCTTAGATGAGGGGAAAAACATTCAGTACTTC. Protein product: CASSLDEGKNIQYF.

The chain joins TRBV24-1 to TRBJ2-3; D remains unclear. This CDR3 comprises 13 residues. V lost 5 bases and J 5 bases, leaving 10 bases between the germline ends. The germline gives CDR1 KGHDR, CDR2 SFDVKD. The CDR3 loop reads CATSVSPRDTQYF. The CDR3 coding sequence is TGTGCCACCAGTGTATCCCCCAGAGATACGCAGTATTTT.

The chain couples TRBV20-1 to TRBJ1-5; D gene ambiguous. Germline values: CDR1 DFQATT, CDR2 SNEGSKA (reference sequence). This CDR3 is 14 amino acids long. Trimming cost V 1 base and J 5 bases, with 12 bases left between them. CDR3: CSARGGGMHQPQHF. CDR3 bases: TGCAGTGCTAGAGGCGGAGGGATGCATCAGCCCCAGCATTTT.

This clonotype is a singleton in its sample. J is TRBJ1-4 and V is TRBV5-1; possibly TRBD1 for D (5 bases). V lost 0 bases and J 0 bases, leaving 12 bases between the germline ends. The CDR3 contains 17 residues. From germline, CDR1 is SGHRS and CDR2 YFSETQ. CDR3 amino acids: CASSLAGAGATNEKLFF. As DNA, the CDR3 is TGCGCCAGCAGCTTGGCCGGTGCGGGGGCAACTAATGAAAAACTGTTTTTT.

On this clonotype: Its ends do not fully match the called genes, so a read error is possible. The V gene is TRBV2, the J gene TRBJ2-7; 7 bases line up with TRBD1. Germline V gives CDR1 SNHLY, CDR2 FYNNEI. The CDR3 has 12 amino acids. This chain's CDR3 is CASAQGEGGADF. The CDR3 DNA follows: TGTGCCAGCGCCCAGGGGGAAGGGGGCGCGGACTTC.

This chain joins TRBV29-1 and TRBJ2-3, with D tentatively TRBD1 or TRBD2 (5 bases each). Germline CDR1 is SQVTM and CDR2 is ANQGSEA. The CDR3 extends over 14 amino acids. V lost 4 bases and J lost 0, with 11 bases in between. The CDR3, as DNA: TGCAGCGTTGCTAAGGGACGGAGCACAGATACGCAGTATTTT. Translating it yields CSVAKGRSTDTQYF.

V usage is TRBV3-1 and J usage is TRBJ1-2, with a possible D match to TRBD1 (5 bases). The CDR3 length is 12 residues. CDR1 and CDR2 from the germline V gene are LGHDT and YNNKEL (reference sequence). V lost 3 bases, J lost 5 bases, and 7 bases lay in between. CDR3 in amino acids: CASSQGVYGYTF. CDR3 nucleotide sequence: TGTGCCAGCAGCCAGGGGGTGTATGGCTACACCTTC. The full variable domain, with the rest looked up from reference TRBV3-1 and TRBJ1-2, is DTAVSQTPKYLVTQMGNDKSIKCEQNLGHDTMYWYKQDSKKFLKIMFSYNNKELIINETVPNRFSPKSPDKAHLNLHINSLELGDSAVYFCASSQGVYGYTFGSGTRLTVV.